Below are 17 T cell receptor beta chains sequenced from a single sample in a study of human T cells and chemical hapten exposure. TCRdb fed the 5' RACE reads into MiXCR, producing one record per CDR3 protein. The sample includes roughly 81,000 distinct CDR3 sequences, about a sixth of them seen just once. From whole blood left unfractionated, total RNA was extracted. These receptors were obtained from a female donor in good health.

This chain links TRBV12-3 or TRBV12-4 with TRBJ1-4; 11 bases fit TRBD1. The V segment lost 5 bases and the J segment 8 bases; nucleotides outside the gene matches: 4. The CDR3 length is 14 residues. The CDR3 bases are TGTGCCAGCAGTCCCGGACAGGGGGCGGAAAAACTGTTTTTT. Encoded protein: CASSPGQGAEKLFF.

In DNA form, the CDR3 reads TGTGCCAGCAGTCCTAGCAGACTAGCGGGGGTGGACCAGTACTTC. Protein sequence: CASSPSRLAGVDQYF. This chain links TRBV7-9 with TRBJ2-5; 12 bases agree with TRBD2. V shed 6 bases, J shed 10 bases, and the junction held 12 bases outside the gene matches. The V gene's germline CDR1 is SEHNR and CDR2 FQNEAQ (reference sequence). CDR3 length: 15 amino acids. Looking up the rest from reference TRBV7-9 and TRBJ2-5 gives the full variable domain: DTGVSQNPRHKITKRGQNVTFRCDPISEHNRLYWYRQTLGQGPEFLTYFQNEAQLEKSRLLSDRFSAERPKGSFSTLEIQRTEQGDSAMYLCASSPSRLAGVDQYFGPGTRLLVL.

The CDR3 loop is CAIAATGRGQKLFF. The CDR3, as DNA: TGTGCCATCGCCGCAACAGGGCGCGGGCAAAAACTGTTTTTT. The rearrangement uses TRBV10-3 and TRBJ1-4; possibly TRBD1 for D (6 bases). Trimming pared 8 bases from V and 9 bases from J, leaving 19 bases between. CDR1 ENHRY and CDR2 SYGVKD come from the germline V gene. The CDR3 sequence is 14 residues long.

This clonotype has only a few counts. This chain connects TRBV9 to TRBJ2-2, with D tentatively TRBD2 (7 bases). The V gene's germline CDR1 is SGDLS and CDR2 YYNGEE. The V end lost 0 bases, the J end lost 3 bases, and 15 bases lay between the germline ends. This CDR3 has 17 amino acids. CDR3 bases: TGTGCCAGCAGCGTAGGTCAGGGCGGGGGCCACACCGGGGAGCTGTTTTTT. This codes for CASSVGQGGGHTGELFF.

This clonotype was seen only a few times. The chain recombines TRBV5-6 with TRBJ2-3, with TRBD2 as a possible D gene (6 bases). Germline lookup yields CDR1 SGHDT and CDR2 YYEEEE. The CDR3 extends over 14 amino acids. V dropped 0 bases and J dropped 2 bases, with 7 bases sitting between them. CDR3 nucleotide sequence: TGTGCCAGCAGCTTGGGACTAGACACAGATACGCAGTATTTT. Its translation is CASSLGLDTDTQYF.

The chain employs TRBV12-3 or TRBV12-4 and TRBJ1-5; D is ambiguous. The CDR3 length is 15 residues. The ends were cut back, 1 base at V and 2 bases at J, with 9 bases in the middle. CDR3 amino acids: CASSLERVGNQPQHF. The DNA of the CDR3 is TGTGCCAGCAGTTTAGAGAGGGTGGGCAATCAGCCCCAGCATTTT.

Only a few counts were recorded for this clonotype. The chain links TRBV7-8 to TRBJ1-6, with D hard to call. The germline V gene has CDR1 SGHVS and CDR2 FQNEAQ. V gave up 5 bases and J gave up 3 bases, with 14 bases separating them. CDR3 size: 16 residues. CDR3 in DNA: TGTGCCAGCAGCCCAGGACTCAGCTTCTATAATTCACCCCTCCACTTT. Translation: CASSPGLSFYNSPLHF.

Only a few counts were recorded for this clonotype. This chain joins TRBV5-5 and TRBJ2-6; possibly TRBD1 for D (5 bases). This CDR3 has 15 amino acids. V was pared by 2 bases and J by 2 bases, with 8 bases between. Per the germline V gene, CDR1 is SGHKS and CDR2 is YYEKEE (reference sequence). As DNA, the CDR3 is TGTGCCAGCAGCTTCCAGGGTACTGGGGCCAACGTCCTGACTTTC. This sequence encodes CASSFQGTGANVLTF.

This CDR3 reads CASSDGGGLTDTQYF. In nucleotides, the CDR3 is TGTGCCAGCAGTGACGGGGGGGGGCTAACAGATACGCAGTATTTT. The chain uses TRBV6-1 and TRBJ2-3; TRBD2 matches at 8 bases. V lost 3 bases and J lost 3; bases outside the gene matches: 5. The length of the CDR3 is 15 residues. CDR1 MNHNS and CDR2 SASEGT come from the germline V gene.

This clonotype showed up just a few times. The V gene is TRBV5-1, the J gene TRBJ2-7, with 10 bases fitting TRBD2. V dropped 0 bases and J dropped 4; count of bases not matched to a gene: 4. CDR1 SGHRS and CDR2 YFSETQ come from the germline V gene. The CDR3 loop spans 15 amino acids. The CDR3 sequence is CASSLAPSGSYEQYF. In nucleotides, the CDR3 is TGCGCCAGCAGCTTGGCCCCTAGCGGGAGTTACGAGCAGTACTTC.

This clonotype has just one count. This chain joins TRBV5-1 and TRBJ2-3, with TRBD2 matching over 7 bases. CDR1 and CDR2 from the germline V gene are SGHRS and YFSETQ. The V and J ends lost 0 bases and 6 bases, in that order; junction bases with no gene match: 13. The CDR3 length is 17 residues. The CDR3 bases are TGCGCCAGCAGCTTGGCCGCTAGCGGACTTAGTACCGATACGCAGTATTTT. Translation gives CASSLAASGLSTDTQYF.

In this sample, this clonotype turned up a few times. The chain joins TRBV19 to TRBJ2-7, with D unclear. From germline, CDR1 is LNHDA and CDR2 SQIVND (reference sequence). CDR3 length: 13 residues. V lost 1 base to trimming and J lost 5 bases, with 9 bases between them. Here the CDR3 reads CASSIVAGHEQYF. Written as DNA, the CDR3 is TGTGCCAGTAGTATAGTGGCTGGGCACGAGCAGTACTTC.

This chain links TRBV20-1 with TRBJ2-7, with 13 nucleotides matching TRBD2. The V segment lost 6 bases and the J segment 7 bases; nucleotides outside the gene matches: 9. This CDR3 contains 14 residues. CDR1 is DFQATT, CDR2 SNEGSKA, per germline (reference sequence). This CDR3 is CSAERTSGRREQYF. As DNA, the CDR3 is TGCAGTGCAGAACGGACTAGCGGGAGAAGGGAGCAGTACTTC.

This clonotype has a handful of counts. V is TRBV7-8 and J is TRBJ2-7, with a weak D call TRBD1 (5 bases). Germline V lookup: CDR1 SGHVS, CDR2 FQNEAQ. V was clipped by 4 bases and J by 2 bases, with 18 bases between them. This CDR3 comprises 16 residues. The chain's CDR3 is CASSCHVTRRAYEQYF. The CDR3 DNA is TGTGCCAGCAGCTGCCACGTAACCCGCAGGGCCTACGAGCAGTACTTC.

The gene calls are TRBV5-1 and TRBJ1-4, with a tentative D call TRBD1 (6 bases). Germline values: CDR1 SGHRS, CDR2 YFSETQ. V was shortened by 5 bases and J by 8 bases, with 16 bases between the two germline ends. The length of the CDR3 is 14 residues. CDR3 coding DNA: TGCGCCAGCAGTTGGGGGTCAGGGGAAGAAAAACTGTTTTTT. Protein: CASSWGSGEEKLFF.

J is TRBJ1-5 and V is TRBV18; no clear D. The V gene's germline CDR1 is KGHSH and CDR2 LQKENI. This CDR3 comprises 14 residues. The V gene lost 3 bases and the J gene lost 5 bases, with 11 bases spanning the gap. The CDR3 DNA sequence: TGTGCCAGCTCACCGACGGACGGGGATCAGCCCCAGCATTTT. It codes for CASSPTDGDQPQHF.

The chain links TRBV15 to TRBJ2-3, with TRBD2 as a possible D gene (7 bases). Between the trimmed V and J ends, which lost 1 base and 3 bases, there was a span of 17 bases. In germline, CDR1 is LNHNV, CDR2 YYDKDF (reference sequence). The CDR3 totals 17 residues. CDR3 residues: CATSRAGGGSGTDTQYF. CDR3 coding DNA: TGTGCCACCAGCAGAGCCGGGGGCGGGAGTGGGACAGATACGCAGTATTTT. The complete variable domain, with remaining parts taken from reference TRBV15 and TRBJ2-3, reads DAMVIQNPRYQVTQFGKPVTLSCSQTLNHNVMYWYQQKSSQAPKLLFHYYDKDFNNEADTPDNFQSRRPNTSFCFLDIRSPGLGDTAMYLCATSRAGGGSGTDTQYFGPGTRLTVL.